This is a list of T cell receptor beta chains from one sample in a study of cytomegalovirus exposure and HLA in healthy donors. Using immunoSEQ multiplex PCR, the repertoire was profiled, and TCRdb retains in-frame clones only, with some absent. This sample has around 130,000 clones; roughly 82% occur once, and the top ten carry around 1.5%. The sequencing input was PBMCs. Receptor source: a woman aged 18-35 years in good health and CMV-seronegative. Both conserved end residues are part of each CDR3. The order of the fields is V gene, D gene, clone size, J gene, CDR3 protein, CDR3 DNA. A D gene is named only where the DNA matches it firmly. Rows may omit the clone size; those that give it use once, few, many or a size class.

V gene: TRBV19; D gene: NA; clone size: NA; J gene: TRBJ1-1; CDR3 protein: CASSPQGGATEAFF; CDR3 DNA: TGTGCCAGTAGTCCCCAGGGAGGGGCCACTGAAGCTTTCTTT
V gene: TRBV25-1; D gene: TRBD1; clone size: once; J gene: TRBJ2-7; CDR3 protein: CASSDRGRVEQYF; CDR3 DNA: TGTGCCAGCAGTGACAGGGGGCGCGTCGAGCAGTACTTC
V gene: TRBV6-5; D gene: NA; clone size: NA; J gene: TRBJ1-1; CDR3 protein: CASSPGTEAFF; CDR3 DNA: TGTGCCAGCAGCCCCGGGACTGAAGCTTTCTTT
V gene: TRBV11-2; D gene: TRBD1; clone size: NA; J gene: TRBJ1-6; CDR3 protein: CASSFPRRGTGYTPLHF; CDR3 DNA: TGTGCCAGCAGCTTTCCTCGAAGGGGGACAGGGTATACACCCCTCCACTTT
V gene: TRBV6-5; D gene: NA; clone size: NA; J gene: TRBJ2-7; CDR3 protein: CASSDRQVYEQYF; CDR3 DNA: TGTGCCAGCAGTGATAGACAGGTCTACGAGCAGTACTTC
V gene: TRBV18; D gene: NA; clone size: NA; J gene: TRBJ1-6; CDR3 protein: CASSLHPGGSYSPLHF; CDR3 DNA: TGTGCCAGCTCGCTGCACCCGGGGGGTAGTTATTCACCCCTCCACTTT
V gene: TRBV27; D gene: TRBD2; clone size: once; J gene: TRBJ2-2; CDR3 protein: CASSLWLAGGRTGELFF; CDR3 DNA: TGTGCCAGCAGTTTATGGTTAGCGGGGGGGCGGACCGGGGAGCTGTTTTTT
V gene: TRBV5-4; D gene: NA; clone size: NA; J gene: TRBJ2-7; CDR3 protein: CASSLDPYSHEQYF; CDR3 DNA: TGTGCCAGCAGCTTGGACCCCTATAGCCACGAGCAGTACTTC
V gene: TRBV10-1; D gene: NA; clone size: NA; J gene: TRBJ1-1; CDR3 protein: CASSQGGLNTEAFF; CDR3 DNA: TGCGCCAGCAGTCAAGGGGGTTTGAACACTGAAGCTTTCTTT
V gene: TRBV6-5; D gene: NA; clone size: NA; J gene: TRBJ2-6; CDR3 protein: CASSYPGANGLTF; CDR3 DNA: TGTGCCAGCAGTTACCCTGGGGCCAACGGCCTGACTTTC
V gene: TRBV30; D gene: NA; clone size: NA; J gene: TRBJ1-4; CDR3 protein: CAWGEGVEEKLFF; CDR3 DNA: TGTGCCTGGGGTGAGGGGGTAGAAGAAAAACTGTTTTTT
V gene: TRBV7-2; D gene: NA; clone size: NA; J gene: TRBJ1-6; CDR3 protein: CASSSGNSRSPLHF; CDR3 DNA: TGTGCCAGCAGCTCCGGAAACAGCCGTTCACCCCTCCACTTT
V gene: TRBV11-2; D gene: NA; clone size: NA; J gene: TRBJ1-5; CDR3 protein: CASSPGGTYNQPQHF; CDR3 DNA: TGTGCCAGCAGCCCCGGAGGGACGTACAATCAGCCCCAGCATTTT
V gene: TRBV19; D gene: NA; clone size: once; J gene: TRBJ1-3; CDR3 protein: CASSLFQGSGNTIYF; CDR3 DNA: TGTGCCAGTAGCTTATTTCAGGGCTCTGGAAACACCATATATTTT
V gene: TRBV5-6; D gene: NA; clone size: NA; J gene: TRBJ2-5; CDR3 protein: CASSFEETQYF; CDR3 DNA: TGTGCCAGCAGCTTCGAAGAGACCCAGTACTTC
V gene: TRBV7-2; D gene: NA; clone size: few; J gene: TRBJ2-3; CDR3 protein: CASSLRPTSTDTQYF; CDR3 DNA: TGTGCCAGCAGCCTAAGACCGACAAGCACAGATACGCAGTATTTT
V gene: TRBV28; D gene: NA; clone size: NA; J gene: TRBJ2-1; CDR3 protein: CATGEGSEQFF; CDR3 DNA: TGTGCCACCGGGGAAGGGTCTGAGCAGTTCTTC
V gene: TRBV6-5; D gene: NA; clone size: NA; J gene: TRBJ1-2; CDR3 protein: CATRGGRLYGYTF; CDR3 DNA: TGTGCCACCCGGGGGGGCAGATTATATGGCTACACCTTC
V gene: TRBV18; D gene: NA; clone size: NA; J gene: TRBJ2-7; CDR3 protein: CASSPADSPYEQYF; CDR3 DNA: TGTGCCAGCTCACCGGCGGACAGTCCCTACGAGCAGTACTTC
V gene: TRBV27; D gene: NA; clone size: NA; J gene: TRBJ2-7; CDR3 protein: CASSLEGGAYEQYF; CDR3 DNA: TGTGCCAGCAGTTTAGAGGGGGGGGCCTACGAGCAGTACTTC
V gene: TRBV7-2; D gene: TRBD2; clone size: NA; J gene: TRBJ2-7; CDR3 protein: CASSSLLAGASSYEQYF; CDR3 DNA: TGTGCCAGCAGCTCACTCTTAGCGGGGGCAAGCTCCTACGAGCAGTACTTC
V gene: TRBV27; D gene: NA; clone size: NA; J gene: TRBJ1-4; CDR3 protein: CASSFRNLINEKLFF; CDR3 DNA: TGTGCCAGCAGTTTCAGGAATCTTATCAATGAAAAACTGTTTTTT
V gene: TRBV11-3; D gene: NA; clone size: NA; J gene: TRBJ2-5; CDR3 protein: CASSPVGQQTQYF; CDR3 DNA: TGTGCCAGCAGCCCAGTGGGGCAACAGACCCAGTACTTC
V gene: TRBV6-6; D gene: TRBD1; clone size: once; J gene: TRBJ2-7; CDR3 protein: CASSFGTGTYEQYF; CDR3 DNA: TGTGCCAGCAGTTTTGGGACAGGGACCTACGAGCAGTACTTC
V gene: TRBV7-6; D gene: NA; clone size: NA; J gene: TRBJ1-1; CDR3 protein: CASSLETGSVAEAFF; CDR3 DNA: TGTGCCAGCAGCTTAGAAACAGGGTCGGTCGCCGAAGCTTTCTTT
V gene: TRBV5-1; D gene: TRBD1; clone size: once; J gene: TRBJ1-6; CDR3 protein: CASKSTGGINSPLHF; CDR3 DNA: TGCGCCAGCAAATCCACAGGGGGGATTAATTCACCCCTCCACTTT
V gene: TRBV5-1; D gene: TRBD2; clone size: NA; J gene: TRBJ2-2; CDR3 protein: CASSFGTSTPGELFF; CDR3 DNA: TGCGCCAGCAGCTTCGGGACTAGCACTCCCGGGGAGCTGTTTTTT
V gene: TRBV11-1; D gene: TRBD2; clone size: NA; J gene: TRBJ2-3; CDR3 protein: CASSLGTSASSTDTQYF; CDR3 DNA: TGTGCCAGCAGCTTAGGGACTAGCGCTTCTAGCACAGATACGCAGTATTTT
V gene: TRBV19; D gene: NA; clone size: few; J gene: TRBJ1-1; CDR3 protein: CASSRQGRAEAFF; CDR3 DNA: TGTGCCAGTAGTCGGCAGGGGAGGGCTGAAGCTTTCTTT
V gene: TRBV11-2; D gene: TRBD2; clone size: NA; J gene: TRBJ2-1; CDR3 protein: CASSLGRGASYNEQFF; CDR3 DNA: TGTGCCAGCAGCCTTGGGAGGGGCGCCTCCTACAATGAGCAGTTCTTC
V gene: TRBV6-1; D gene: NA; clone size: few; J gene: TRBJ2-2; CDR3 protein: CASSEAEGNTGELFF; CDR3 DNA: TGTGCCAGCAGTGAAGCTGAGGGGAACACCGGGGAGCTGTTTTTT
V gene: TRBV5-4; D gene: TRBD1; clone size: NA; J gene: TRBJ1-4; CDR3 protein: CASSLDRGSEKLFF; CDR3 DNA: TGTGCCAGCAGCTTGGACAGGGGGAGTGAAAAACTGTTTTTT
V gene: TRBV11-2; D gene: NA; clone size: NA; J gene: TRBJ2-6; CDR3 protein: CASSSALTGAERTVLTF; CDR3 DNA: TGTGCCAGCAGCTCAGCGCTTACTGGGGCCGAGCGTACCGTCCTGACTTTC
V gene: TRBV19; D gene: NA; clone size: NA; J gene: TRBJ2-7; CDR3 protein: CASSIGFRGQGEPDEQYF; CDR3 DNA: TGTGCCAGTAGTATAGGATTTCGGGGGCAGGGGGAACCCGACGAGCAGTACTTC
V gene: TRBV7-9; D gene: NA; clone size: few; J gene: TRBJ1-1; CDR3 protein: CASSPQGRNTEAFF; CDR3 DNA: TGTGCCAGCAGCCCCCAGGGTAGGAACACTGAAGCTTTCTTT
V gene: TRBV6-1; D gene: TRBD2; clone size: NA; J gene: TRBJ2-5; CDR3 protein: CASSGGLAGAETQYF; CDR3 DNA: TGTGCCAGCAGTGGCGGACTAGCGGGAGCCGAGACCCAGTACTTC
V gene: TRBV7-6; D gene: NA; clone size: NA; J gene: TRBJ2-3; CDR3 protein: CASSLYQLDTQYF; CDR3 DNA: TGTGCCAGCAGCTTATACCAACTTGATACGCAGTATTTT
V gene: TRBV7-9; D gene: NA; clone size: NA; J gene: TRBJ2-5; CDR3 protein: CASSLRTDGSAQYF; CDR3 DNA: TGTGCCAGCAGCTTACGGACAGATGGCTCGGCCCAGTACTTC
V gene: TRBV5-1; D gene: NA; clone size: few; J gene: TRBJ1-1; CDR3 protein: CASSPTGLSEAFF; CDR3 DNA: TGCGCCAGCAGCCCGACAGGTCTATCTGAAGCTTTCTTT
V gene: TRBV6-5; D gene: TRBD1; clone size: NA; J gene: TRBJ1-1; CDR3 protein: CASSKTGGDQAFF; CDR3 DNA: TGTGCCAGCAGCAAGACAGGGGGCGATCAAGCTTTCTTT
V gene: TRBV19; D gene: NA; clone size: NA; J gene: TRBJ1-1; CDR3 protein: CASRVMAGGNTEAFF; CDR3 DNA: TGTGCCAGTAGGGTCATGGCGGGAGGCAACACTGAAGCTTTCTTT
V gene: TRBV7-9; D gene: NA; clone size: NA; J gene: TRBJ2-7; CDR3 protein: CASSFDTTYEQYF; CDR3 DNA: TGTGCCAGCAGCTTTGACACGACCTACGAGCAGTACTTC
V gene: TRBV7-9; D gene: NA; clone size: NA; J gene: TRBJ1-2; CDR3 protein: CASSLLQGYGYTF; CDR3 DNA: TGTGCCAGCAGCTTACTTCAGGGATATGGCTACACCTTC
V gene: TRBV5-6; D gene: NA; clone size: NA; J gene: TRBJ2-2; CDR3 protein: CASSLGQTPNTGELFF; CDR3 DNA: TGTGCCAGCAGCTTGGGACAGACCCCGAACACCGGGGAGCTGTTTTTT
V gene: TRBV2; D gene: NA; clone size: NA; J gene: TRBJ1-5; CDR3 protein: CASHLEDQPQHF; CDR3 DNA: TGTGCCAGCCACCTAGAGGATCAGCCCCAGCATTTT
V gene: TRBV18; D gene: TRBD2; clone size: NA; J gene: TRBJ2-7; CDR3 protein: CASSPAGGPQGEQYF; CDR3 DNA: TGTGCCAGCTCACCGGCGGGAGGGCCCCAGGGAGAGCAGTACTTC